This T cell receptor beta chain was sequenced for a study of blood T cell repertoires in COVID-19 (dated by TCRdb to the early 2020s). As for the study more broadly: Samples covering the acute and convalescent phases of COVID-19 were provided by collaborators in the United States, Italy and Spain. The material from the prospective study consisted of cDNA or gDNA derived from T cells, B-cell-depleted T cells, or PBMCs. Subjects who had been exposed to COVID-19, were actively infected with it, or had recovered from it provided the deeply sampled blood TCRbeta repertoires that made up the dataset. The repertoires were released in a freely available public database intended as a resource for research on the immune response to SARS-CoV-2. Samples were obtained from the ongoing ImmuneRACE study (first 160 participants) and from 1,254 subjects provided by 6 global collaborators. A de-identified subject ID, COVID-19 status, age in years and sex were almost always included in the sample metadata. HLA class I and class II types, where available, came from metadata supplied by the sample provider rather than from assay-based typing. Here is what the overall study found, with its caveats: How much clinical and demographic metadata was included differed by source and by participant, and the metadata was provided uncurated.

From the germline V gene (reference sequence), CDR1 is GTSNPN and CDR2 is SVGIG. V loses 5 bases at its end and J loses 2 bases; junction bases beyond the gene matches: 8. Reading from cysteine to phenylalanine, the CDR3 counts 14 amino acids. The CDR3 DNA has 42 bases and is translated from base 1. Comments on this clone: The antigen this receptor binds is unknown. Base-call qualities are not available, and no considerably larger clone is one nucleotide away.

Each collaborating institution followed its own protocols to collect whole blood in K2EDTA tubes. For TCRbeta analysis, collaborators shipped samples as frozen whole blood, isolated PBMCs, or DNA extracted from either of those sample types. TCRbeta CDR3 regions were amplified from genomic DNA by means of the immunoSEQ Assay, a bias-controlled multiplex PCR. The original pipeline was this. Nucleated cell counts per sample were estimated from amplification of reference gene primers within the assay. Sequence reads were collapsed and filtered to measure the absolute abundance of every unique TCRbeta CDR3 rearrangement. For each sample, productive Simpson clonality was calculated as the square root of Simpson's diversity index over productive rearrangements. TCRdb took this table from immuneACCESS and kept in-frame rearrangements with V and J called. Such tables lack part of the clones; where checked against another copy, unresolved V genes explain under half of the gap, and the rest is unexplained. The V and J calls and clone size were taken over from that table, and D and trimming were inferred from the DNA. Here the sample has approximately 110,000 clones; 81% occur a single time. Of the sample, roughly 1.4% is held by the ten largest clones.

Sequenced: peripheral blood. This TCR was recovered from a man aged 45 to 65 with acute or convalescent COVID-19. The receptor chain draws on TRBV30 and TRBJ1-2, with 7 bases in between that match TRBD1. The CDR3 protein: CAWGGDRQNYGYTF. The sequenced DNA: TGTGCCTGGGGAGGGGACAGACAAAACTATGGCTACACCTTC.